This TCR beta chain was obtained from a study of regulatory T cells in long-lasting Graves disease. This clonotype was recorded at least ten times. Researchers made TCR beta libraries by using iRepertoire HTBI primers and running Arm-PCR on CDR3 regions. MiXCR was run by TCRdb on the multiplex PCR reads, yielding one entry per CDR3 protein. In the table there are about 450,000 distinct CDR3 sequences, about 15% of which are singletons. Trimming at V came to 4 bases and at J to 0 bases, leaving 3 bases not matched to a gene. The germline CDR1 and CDR2 sequences are KGHSH and LQKENI. This CDR3 is built from 14 residues. Time point specified: newly diagnosed GD, antithyroid drugs for less than 3 months. Isolated PBMC RNA provided the starting material for the TCR library. These same data were also listed under a study on T cells in Graves' hyperthyroidism and ophthalmopathy.

The V call is TRBV18, the J call TRBJ2-7, with 7 nucleotides matching TRBD1. The sequence came from a woman between 50 and 59 years old with Graves disease. This sample comprised peripheral blood mononuclear cells (PBMCs), obtained at new diagnosis, from a patient treated with antithyroid drugs. The DNA of the CDR3 is TGTGCCAGCTCACTCCGGGACAGCTCCTACGAGCAGTACTTC. Translated, it gives CASSLRDSSYEQYF.